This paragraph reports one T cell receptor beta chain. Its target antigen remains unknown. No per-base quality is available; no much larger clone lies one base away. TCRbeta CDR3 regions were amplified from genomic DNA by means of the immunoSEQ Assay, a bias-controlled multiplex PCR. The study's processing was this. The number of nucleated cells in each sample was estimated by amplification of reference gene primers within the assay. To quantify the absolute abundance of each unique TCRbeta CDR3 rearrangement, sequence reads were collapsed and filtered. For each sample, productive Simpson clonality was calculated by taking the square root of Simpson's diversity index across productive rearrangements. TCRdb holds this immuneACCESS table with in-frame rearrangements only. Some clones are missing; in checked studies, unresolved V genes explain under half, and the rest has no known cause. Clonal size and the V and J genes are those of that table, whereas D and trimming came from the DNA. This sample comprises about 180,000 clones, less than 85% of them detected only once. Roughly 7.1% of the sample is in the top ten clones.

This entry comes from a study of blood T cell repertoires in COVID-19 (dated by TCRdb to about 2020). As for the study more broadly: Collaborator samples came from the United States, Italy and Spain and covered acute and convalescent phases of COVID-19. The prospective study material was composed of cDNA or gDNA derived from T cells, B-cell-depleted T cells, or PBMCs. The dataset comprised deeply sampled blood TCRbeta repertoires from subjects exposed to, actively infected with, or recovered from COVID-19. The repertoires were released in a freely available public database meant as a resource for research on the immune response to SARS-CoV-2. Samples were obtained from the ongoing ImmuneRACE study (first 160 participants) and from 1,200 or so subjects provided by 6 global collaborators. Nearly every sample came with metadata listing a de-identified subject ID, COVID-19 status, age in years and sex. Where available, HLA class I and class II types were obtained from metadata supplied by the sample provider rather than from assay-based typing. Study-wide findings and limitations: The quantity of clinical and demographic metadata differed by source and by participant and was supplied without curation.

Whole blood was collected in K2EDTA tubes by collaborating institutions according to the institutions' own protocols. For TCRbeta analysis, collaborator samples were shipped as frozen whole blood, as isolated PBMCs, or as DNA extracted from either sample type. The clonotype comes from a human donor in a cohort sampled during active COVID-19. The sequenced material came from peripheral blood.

The nucleotide sequence reads as follows: TGTGCCAGCAGCCACCTGGGAGGGGGAGCTTTAGAGACCCAGTACTTC. This translates into CASSHLGGGALETQYF. This chain is built from TRBV14 and TRBJ2-5; perhaps TRBD2 is the D gene, with 7 bases matching. V is pared back by 3 bases and J by 4 bases, with 18 bases lying between the germline termini. CDR1 and CDR2 (SGHDN, FVKESK) derive from the germline V gene. Its CDR3 holds 16 amino acids, cysteine through phenylalanine. The only DNA kept is the CDR3, 48 bases in frame from the first base. Here the CDR3 is joined to the reference TRBV14 and TRBJ2-5 genes, and the full variable domain is: EAGVTQFPSHSVIEKGQTVTLRCDPISGHDNLYWYRRVMGKEIKFLLHFVKESKQDESGMPNNRFLAERTGGTYSTLKVQPAELEDSGVYFCASSHLGGGALETQYFGPGTRLLVL.